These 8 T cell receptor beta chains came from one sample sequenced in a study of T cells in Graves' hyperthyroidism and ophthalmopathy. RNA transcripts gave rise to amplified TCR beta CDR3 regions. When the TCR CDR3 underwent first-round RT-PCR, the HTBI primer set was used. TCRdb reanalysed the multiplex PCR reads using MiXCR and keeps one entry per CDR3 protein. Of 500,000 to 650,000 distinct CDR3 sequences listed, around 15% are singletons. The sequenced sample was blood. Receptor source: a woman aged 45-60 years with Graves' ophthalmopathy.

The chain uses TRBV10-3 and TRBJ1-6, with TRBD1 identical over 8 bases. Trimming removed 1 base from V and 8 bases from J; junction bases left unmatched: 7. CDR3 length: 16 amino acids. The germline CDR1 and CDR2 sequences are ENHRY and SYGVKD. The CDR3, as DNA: TGTGCCATCAGTGAGTTGGCAGGGGGCAAGGATTCACCCCTCCACTTT. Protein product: CAISELAGGKDSPLHF.

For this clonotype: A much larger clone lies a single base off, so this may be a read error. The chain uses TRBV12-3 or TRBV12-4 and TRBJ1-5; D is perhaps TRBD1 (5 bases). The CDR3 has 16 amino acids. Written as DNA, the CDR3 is TGTGCCAGCAGAGCCCCGGGACCGATTAGCAGTCAGCCCCAGCATTTT. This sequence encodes CASRAPGPISSQPQHF.

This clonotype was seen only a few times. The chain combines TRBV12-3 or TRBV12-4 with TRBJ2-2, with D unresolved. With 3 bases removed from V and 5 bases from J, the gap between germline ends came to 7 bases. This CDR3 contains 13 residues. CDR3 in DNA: TGTGCCAGCAGTTTGAGGTATACCGGGGAGCTGTTTTTT. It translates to CASSLRYTGELFF.

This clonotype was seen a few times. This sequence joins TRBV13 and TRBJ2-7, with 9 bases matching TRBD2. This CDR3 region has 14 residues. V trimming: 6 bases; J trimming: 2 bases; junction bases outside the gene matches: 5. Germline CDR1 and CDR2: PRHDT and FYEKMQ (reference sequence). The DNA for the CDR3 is TGTGCCAGCAGGGCGGGAGGGCCCCCCTACGAGCAGTACTTC. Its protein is CASRAGGPPYEQYF.

In DNA, the CDR3 is TGCAGTGCTCCCGACAGAGGGAAGGAAAAACTGTTTTTT. Residues: CSAPDRGKEKLFF. The chain employs TRBV20-1 and TRBJ1-4; TRBD1 is a possible D gene (5 bases). The germline V gene has CDR1 DFQATT and CDR2 SNEGSKA (reference sequence). This CDR3 comprises 13 residues. V was pared by 5 bases and J by 8 bases, with 15 bases between.

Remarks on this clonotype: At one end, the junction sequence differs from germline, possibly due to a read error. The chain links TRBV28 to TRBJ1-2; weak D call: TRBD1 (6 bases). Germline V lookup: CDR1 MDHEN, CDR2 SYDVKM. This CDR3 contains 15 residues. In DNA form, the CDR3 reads TGTGCCAGCACCTCCGCACAGGGATGGAACTATGACTACACCTTC. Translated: CASTSAQGWNYDYTF.

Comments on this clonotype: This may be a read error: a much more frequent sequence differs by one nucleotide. The CDR3 here is CAGSPRGLLNEKLFF. DNA of the CDR3: TGTGCCGGCTCACCAAGAGGCTTACTTAATGAAAAACTGTTTTTT. The chain joins TRBV18 to TRBJ1-4; D call uncertain. The CDR3 covers 15 residues. Germline CDR1 KGHSH, CDR2 LQKENI.

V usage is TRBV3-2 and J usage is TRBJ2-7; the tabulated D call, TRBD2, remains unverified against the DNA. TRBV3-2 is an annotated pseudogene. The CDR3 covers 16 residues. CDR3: CASSQVCSGRPYEQYF. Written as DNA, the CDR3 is TGTGCCAGCAGCCAAGTTTGCAGCGGGAGACCATACGAGCAGTACTTC.